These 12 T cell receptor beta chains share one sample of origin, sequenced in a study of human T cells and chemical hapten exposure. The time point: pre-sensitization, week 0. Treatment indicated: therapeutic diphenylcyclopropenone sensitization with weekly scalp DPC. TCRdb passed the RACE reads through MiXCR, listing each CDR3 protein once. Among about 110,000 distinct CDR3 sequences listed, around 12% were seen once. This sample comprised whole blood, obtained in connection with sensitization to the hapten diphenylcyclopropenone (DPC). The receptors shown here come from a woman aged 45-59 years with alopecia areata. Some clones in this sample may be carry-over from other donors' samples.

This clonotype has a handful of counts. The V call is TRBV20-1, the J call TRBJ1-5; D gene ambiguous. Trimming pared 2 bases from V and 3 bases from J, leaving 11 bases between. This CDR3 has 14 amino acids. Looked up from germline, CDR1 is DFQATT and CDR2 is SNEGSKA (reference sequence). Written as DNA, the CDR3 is TGCAGTGCTAGACTTGGCCTAAACAATCAGCCCCAGCATTTT. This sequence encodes CSARLGLNNQPQHF.

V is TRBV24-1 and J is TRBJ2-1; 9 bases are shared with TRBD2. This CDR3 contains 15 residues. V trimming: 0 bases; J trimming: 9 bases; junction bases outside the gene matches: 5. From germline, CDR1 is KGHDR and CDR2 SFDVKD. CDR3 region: CATSDLSGRRGEQFF. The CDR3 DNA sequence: TGTGCCACCAGTGATTTGAGCGGGAGGAGGGGTGAGCAGTTCTTC.

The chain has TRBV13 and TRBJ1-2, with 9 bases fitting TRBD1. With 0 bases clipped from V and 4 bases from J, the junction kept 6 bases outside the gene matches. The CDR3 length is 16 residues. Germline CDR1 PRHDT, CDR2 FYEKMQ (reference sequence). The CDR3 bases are TGTGCCAGCAGCTTAGGACAGGGGGCGCTTAGCTATGGCTACACCTTC. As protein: CASSLGQGALSYGYTF.

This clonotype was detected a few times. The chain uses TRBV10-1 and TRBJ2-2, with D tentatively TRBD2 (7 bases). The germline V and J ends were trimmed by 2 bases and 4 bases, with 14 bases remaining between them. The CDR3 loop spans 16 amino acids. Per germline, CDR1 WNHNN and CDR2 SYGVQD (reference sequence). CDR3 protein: CASSELRGGGTGELFF. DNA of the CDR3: TGCGCCAGCAGTGAGCTTCGCGGGGGCGGCACCGGGGAGCTGTTTTTT.

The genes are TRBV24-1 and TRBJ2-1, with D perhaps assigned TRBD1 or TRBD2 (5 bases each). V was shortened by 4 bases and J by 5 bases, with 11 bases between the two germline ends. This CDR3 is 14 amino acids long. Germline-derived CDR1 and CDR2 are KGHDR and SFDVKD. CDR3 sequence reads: CATSETGTNNEQFF. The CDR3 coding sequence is TGTGCCACCAGTGAGACCGGGACCAACAATGAGCAGTTCTTC.

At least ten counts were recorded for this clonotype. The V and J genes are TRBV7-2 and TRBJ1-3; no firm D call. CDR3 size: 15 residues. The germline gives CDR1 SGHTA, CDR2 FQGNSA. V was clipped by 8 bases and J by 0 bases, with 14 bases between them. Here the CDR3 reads CASGSRRLSGNTIYF. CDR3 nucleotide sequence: TGTGCCAGCGGTTCCCGACGGCTCTCTGGAAACACCATATATTTT.

CDR3 loop: CASSQDRGGDQPQHF. The CDR3 region has the DNA TGTGCCAGCAGTCAGGACAGGGGGGGAGATCAGCCCCAGCATTTT. The chain joins TRBV28 to TRBJ1-5; 10 nucleotides line up with TRBD1. Per the germline V gene, CDR1 is MDHEN and CDR2 is SYDVKM. This CDR3 spans 15 amino acids. After removal of 5 bases from V and 5 bases from J, the junction contained 6 bases not matched to a gene.

CDR3: CSVEQSGAFF. CDR3 sequence (DNA): TGCAGCGTTGAACAGAGCGGAGCTTTCTTT. The chain has TRBV29-1 and TRBJ1-1; D is ambiguous. The V and J ends lost 2 bases and 10 bases respectively, with 8 bases between them. The CDR3 spans 10 residues. Germline CDR1 and CDR2: SQVTM and ANQGSEA. Combining the CDR3 with reference TRBV29-1 and TRBJ1-1 gives the whole variable domain SAVISQKPSRDICQRGTSLTIQCQVDSQVTMMFWYRQQPGQSLTLIATANQGSEATYESGFVIDKFPISRPNLTFSTLTVSNMSPEDSSIYLCSVEQSGAFFGQGTRLTVV.

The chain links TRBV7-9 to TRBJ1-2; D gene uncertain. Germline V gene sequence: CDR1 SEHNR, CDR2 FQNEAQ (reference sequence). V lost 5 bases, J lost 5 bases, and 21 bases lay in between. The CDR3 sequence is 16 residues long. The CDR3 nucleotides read TGTGCCAGCAGCCCGGTCCCCCTATATGGAAAATATGGCTACACCTTC. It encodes CASSPVPLYGKYGYTF. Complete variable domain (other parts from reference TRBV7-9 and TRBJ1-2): DTGVSQNPRHKITKRGQNVTFRCDPISEHNRLYWYRQTLGQGPEFLTYFQNEAQLEKSRLLSDRFSAERPKGSFSTLEIQRTEQGDSAMYLCASSPVPLYGKYGYTFGSGTRLTVV.

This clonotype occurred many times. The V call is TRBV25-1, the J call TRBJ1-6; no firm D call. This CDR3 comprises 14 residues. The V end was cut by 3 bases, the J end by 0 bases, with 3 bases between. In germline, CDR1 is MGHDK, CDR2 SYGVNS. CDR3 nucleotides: TGTGCCAGCAGTGATCCCTCCTATAATTCACCCCTCCACTTT. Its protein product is CASSDPSYNSPLHF. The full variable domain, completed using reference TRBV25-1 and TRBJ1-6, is EADIYQTPRYLVIGTGKKITLECSQTMGHDKMYWYQQDPGMELHLIHYSYGVNSTEKGDLSSESTVSRIRTEHFPLTLESARPSHTSQYLCASSDPSYNSPLHFGNGTRLTVT.

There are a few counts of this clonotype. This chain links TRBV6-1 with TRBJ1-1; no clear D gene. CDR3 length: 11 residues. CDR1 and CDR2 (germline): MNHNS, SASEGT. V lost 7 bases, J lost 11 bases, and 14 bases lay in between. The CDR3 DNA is TGTGCCAGCAAAGGAGCCTCCAGGGCTTTCTTT. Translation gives CASKGASRAFF.

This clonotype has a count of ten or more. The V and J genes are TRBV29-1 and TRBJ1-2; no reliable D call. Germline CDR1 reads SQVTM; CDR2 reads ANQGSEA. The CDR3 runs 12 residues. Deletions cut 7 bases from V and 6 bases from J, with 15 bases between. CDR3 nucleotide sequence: TGCAGCGCCCGCGACCAGGCTGATGGCTACACCTTC. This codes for CSARDQADGYTF.